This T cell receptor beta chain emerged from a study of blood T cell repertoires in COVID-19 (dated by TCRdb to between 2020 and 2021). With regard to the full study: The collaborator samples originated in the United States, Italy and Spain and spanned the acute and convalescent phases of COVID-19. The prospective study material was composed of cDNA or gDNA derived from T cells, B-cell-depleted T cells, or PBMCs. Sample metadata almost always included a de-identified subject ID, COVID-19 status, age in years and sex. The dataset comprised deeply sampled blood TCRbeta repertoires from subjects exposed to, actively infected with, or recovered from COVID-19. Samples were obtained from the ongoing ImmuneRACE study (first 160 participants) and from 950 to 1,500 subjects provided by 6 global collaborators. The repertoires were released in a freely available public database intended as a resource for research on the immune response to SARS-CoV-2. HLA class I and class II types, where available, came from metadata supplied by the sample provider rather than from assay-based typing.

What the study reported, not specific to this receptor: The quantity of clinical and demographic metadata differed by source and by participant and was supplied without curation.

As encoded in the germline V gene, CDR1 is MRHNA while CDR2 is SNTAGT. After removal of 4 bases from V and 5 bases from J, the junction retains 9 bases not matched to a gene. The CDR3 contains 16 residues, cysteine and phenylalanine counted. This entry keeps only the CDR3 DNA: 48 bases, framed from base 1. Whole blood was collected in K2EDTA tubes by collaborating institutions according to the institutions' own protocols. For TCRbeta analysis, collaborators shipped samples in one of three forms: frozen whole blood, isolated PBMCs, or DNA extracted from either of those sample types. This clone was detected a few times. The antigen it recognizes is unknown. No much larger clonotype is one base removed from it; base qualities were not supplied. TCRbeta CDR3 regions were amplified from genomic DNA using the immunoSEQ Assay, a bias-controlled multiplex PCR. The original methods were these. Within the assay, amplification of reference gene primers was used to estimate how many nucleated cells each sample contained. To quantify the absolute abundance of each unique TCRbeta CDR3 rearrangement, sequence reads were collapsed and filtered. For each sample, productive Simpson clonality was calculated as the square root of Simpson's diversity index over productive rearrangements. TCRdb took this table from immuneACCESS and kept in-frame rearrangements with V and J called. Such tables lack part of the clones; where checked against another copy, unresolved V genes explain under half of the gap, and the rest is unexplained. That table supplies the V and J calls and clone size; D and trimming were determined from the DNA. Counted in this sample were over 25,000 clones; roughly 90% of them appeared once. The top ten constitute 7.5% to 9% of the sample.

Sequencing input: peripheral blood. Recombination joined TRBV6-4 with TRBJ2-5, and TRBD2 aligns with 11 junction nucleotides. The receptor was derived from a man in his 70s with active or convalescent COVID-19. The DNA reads TGTGCCAGCAGTGCGATACTAGCGGGAGTGAGGGAGACCCAGTACTTC. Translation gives CASSAILAGVRETQYF.